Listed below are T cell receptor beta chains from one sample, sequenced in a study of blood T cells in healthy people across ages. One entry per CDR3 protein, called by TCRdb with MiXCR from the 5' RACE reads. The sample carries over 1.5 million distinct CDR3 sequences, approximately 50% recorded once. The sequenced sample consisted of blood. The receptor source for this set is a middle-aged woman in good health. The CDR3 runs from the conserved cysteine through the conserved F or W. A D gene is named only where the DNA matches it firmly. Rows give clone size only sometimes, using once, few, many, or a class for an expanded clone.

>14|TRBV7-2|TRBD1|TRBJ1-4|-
CASSWGQWGAKLFF
TGTGCCAGCAGCTGGGGACAGTGGGGGGCTAAACTGTTTTTT
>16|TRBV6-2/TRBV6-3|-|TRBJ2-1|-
CASSDPGTRSYNEQFF
TGTGCCAGCAGTGATCCCGGGACTCGCTCCTACAATGAGCAGTTCTTC
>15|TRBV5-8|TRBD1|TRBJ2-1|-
CASSLLQGAYNEQFF
TGTGCCAGCAGCTTGCTACAGGGGGCTTACAATGAGCAGTTCTTC
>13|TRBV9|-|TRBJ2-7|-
CASSVADGYEQYF
TGTGCCAGCAGCGTCGCTGACGGCTACGAGCAGTACTTC
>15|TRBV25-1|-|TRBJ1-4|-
CASSPPDSPNEKLFF
TGTGCCAGCAGTCCTCCGGACAGCCCCAATGAAAAACTGTTTTTT
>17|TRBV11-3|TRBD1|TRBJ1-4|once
CASSLVPRTGMNEKLFF
TGTGCCAGCAGCTTAGTCCCCCGGACAGGAATGAATGAAAAACTGTTTTTT
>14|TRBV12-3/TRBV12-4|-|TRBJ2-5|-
CASTGRQNQETQYF
TGTGCCAGCACCGGCCGGCAAAACCAAGAGACCCAGTACTTC
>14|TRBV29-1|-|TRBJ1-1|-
CSVVIRGGPTEAFF
TGCAGCGTTGTTATTCGGGGGGGCCCCACTGAAGCTTTCTTT
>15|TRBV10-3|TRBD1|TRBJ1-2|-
CAISEFEQGRNGYTF
TGTGCCATCAGTGAGTTCGAACAGGGGAGGAATGGCTACACCTTC
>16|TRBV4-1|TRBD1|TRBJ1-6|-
CASSESPDRGSSPLHF
TGCGCCAGCAGCGAAAGCCCGGACAGGGGCTCATCACCCCTCCACTTT
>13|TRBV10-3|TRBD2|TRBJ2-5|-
CAISVAGKETQYF
TGTGCCATCAGCGTAGCGGGGAAAGAGACCCAGTACTTC
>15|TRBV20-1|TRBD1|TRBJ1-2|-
CSARPGQGAVYGYTF
TGCAGTGCTAGGCCCGGACAGGGGGCTGTATATGGCTACACCTTC
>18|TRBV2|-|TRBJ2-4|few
CASSEEGANLLAKNIQYF
TGTGCCAGCAGTGAAGAAGGGGCAAATCTTCTAGCCAAAAACATTCAGTACTTC
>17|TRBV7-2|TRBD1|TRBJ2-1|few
CASSSQSPGQGYNEQFF
TGTGCCAGCAGCTCCCAATCACCGGGACAGGGTTACAATGAGCAGTTCTTC
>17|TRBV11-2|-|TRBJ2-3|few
CASSLGKDGPRTDTQYF
TGTGCCAGCAGCTTAGGCAAGGACGGACCGAGGACAGATACGCAGTATTTT
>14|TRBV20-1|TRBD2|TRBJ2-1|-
CSAGGRRGGREQFF
TGCAGTGCTGGCGGGAGGCGGGGGGGCCGTGAGCAGTTCTTC
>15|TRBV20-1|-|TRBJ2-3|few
CSALGTGSNEDTQYF
TGCAGTGCCCTCGGGACGGGCAGCAACGAAGATACGCAGTATTTT
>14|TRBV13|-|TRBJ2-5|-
CASSLSWLGETQYF
TGTGCCAGCAGCTTATCTTGGTTGGGGGAGACCCAGTACTTC
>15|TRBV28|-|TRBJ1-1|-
CASKPREGPGTEAFF
TGTGCCAGCAAGCCACGCGAAGGGCCTGGGACTGAAGCTTTCTTT
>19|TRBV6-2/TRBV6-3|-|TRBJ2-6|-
CASSYSRAGIEPGANVLTF
TGTGCCAGCAGTTACTCCAGGGCAGGGATTGAGCCTGGGGCCAACGTCCTGACTTTC